This T cell receptor beta chain emerged from a study of PD-1 blockade in classical Hodgkin lymphoma. Study conclusions and caveats: Repertoire differences lack defined causes, possibly disease activity or prior therapy. Patients were excluded if nivolumab began under 1 year after ASCT (the autologous transplant).

Details on this clone: Its specificity is unknown.

This table comes from immunoSEQ multiplex PCR, and its TCRdb copy is limited to in-frame clones, with some not included. The data contain 98,000 or so clones, about 89% of them singletons. Germline CDR1 is SGDLS and CDR2 is YYNGEE. Trimming pared 0 bases from V and 5 bases from J, leaving 18 bases between. This CDR3 is built from 16 residues. All patients experienced relapse after autologous stem cell transplantation, and brentuximab vedotin exposure was variable. Complete response, partial response or progressive disease made up the best responses. This receptor was taken from a human donor with classical Hodgkin lymphoma. The starting material was peripheral blood mononuclear cells (PBMCs), obtained before the second cycle of nivolumab. This chain connects TRBV9 to TRBJ2-7; D unclear. The CDR3 DNA reads as TGTGCCAGCAGCGTAGGCGTTATGCTGGGTCCCCACGAGCAGTACTTC. It codes for CASSVGVMLGPHEQYF. The whole variable domain, remainder taken from reference TRBV9 and TRBJ2-7, is DSGVTQTPKHLITATGQRVTLRCSPRSGDLSVYWYQQSLDQGLQFLIQYYNGEERAKGNILERFSAQQFPDLHSELNLSSLELGDSALYFCASSVGVMLGPHEQYFGPGTRLTVT.